This T cell receptor (beta chain) emerged from a study of identical twins. TCRdb reanalysed the 5' RACE reads using MiXCR and keeps one entry per CDR3 protein. In the table there are around 250,000 distinct CDR3 sequences, roughly 12% of which are singletons. The trim removed 5 bases at V and 3 bases at J, leaving 4 bases unmatched. The CDR3 runs 15 residues. CDR1 and CDR2 from the germline V gene are MNHEY and SVGEGT. This clonotype showed up just a few times. These data are also associated with another study on yellow fever vaccine responses in identical twins.

This clonotype was obtained from a woman aged 18-30 years in good health. The chain is built from TRBV6-2 or TRBV6-3 and TRBJ2-6; 7 bases match TRBD1. Sequencing input: memory (CD45RO+) T cells sorted from blood. The CDR3 bases are TGTGCCAGCAGTGCTACAGGGGTTGGGGCCAACGTCCTGACTTTC. Its translation: CASSATGVGANVLTF.